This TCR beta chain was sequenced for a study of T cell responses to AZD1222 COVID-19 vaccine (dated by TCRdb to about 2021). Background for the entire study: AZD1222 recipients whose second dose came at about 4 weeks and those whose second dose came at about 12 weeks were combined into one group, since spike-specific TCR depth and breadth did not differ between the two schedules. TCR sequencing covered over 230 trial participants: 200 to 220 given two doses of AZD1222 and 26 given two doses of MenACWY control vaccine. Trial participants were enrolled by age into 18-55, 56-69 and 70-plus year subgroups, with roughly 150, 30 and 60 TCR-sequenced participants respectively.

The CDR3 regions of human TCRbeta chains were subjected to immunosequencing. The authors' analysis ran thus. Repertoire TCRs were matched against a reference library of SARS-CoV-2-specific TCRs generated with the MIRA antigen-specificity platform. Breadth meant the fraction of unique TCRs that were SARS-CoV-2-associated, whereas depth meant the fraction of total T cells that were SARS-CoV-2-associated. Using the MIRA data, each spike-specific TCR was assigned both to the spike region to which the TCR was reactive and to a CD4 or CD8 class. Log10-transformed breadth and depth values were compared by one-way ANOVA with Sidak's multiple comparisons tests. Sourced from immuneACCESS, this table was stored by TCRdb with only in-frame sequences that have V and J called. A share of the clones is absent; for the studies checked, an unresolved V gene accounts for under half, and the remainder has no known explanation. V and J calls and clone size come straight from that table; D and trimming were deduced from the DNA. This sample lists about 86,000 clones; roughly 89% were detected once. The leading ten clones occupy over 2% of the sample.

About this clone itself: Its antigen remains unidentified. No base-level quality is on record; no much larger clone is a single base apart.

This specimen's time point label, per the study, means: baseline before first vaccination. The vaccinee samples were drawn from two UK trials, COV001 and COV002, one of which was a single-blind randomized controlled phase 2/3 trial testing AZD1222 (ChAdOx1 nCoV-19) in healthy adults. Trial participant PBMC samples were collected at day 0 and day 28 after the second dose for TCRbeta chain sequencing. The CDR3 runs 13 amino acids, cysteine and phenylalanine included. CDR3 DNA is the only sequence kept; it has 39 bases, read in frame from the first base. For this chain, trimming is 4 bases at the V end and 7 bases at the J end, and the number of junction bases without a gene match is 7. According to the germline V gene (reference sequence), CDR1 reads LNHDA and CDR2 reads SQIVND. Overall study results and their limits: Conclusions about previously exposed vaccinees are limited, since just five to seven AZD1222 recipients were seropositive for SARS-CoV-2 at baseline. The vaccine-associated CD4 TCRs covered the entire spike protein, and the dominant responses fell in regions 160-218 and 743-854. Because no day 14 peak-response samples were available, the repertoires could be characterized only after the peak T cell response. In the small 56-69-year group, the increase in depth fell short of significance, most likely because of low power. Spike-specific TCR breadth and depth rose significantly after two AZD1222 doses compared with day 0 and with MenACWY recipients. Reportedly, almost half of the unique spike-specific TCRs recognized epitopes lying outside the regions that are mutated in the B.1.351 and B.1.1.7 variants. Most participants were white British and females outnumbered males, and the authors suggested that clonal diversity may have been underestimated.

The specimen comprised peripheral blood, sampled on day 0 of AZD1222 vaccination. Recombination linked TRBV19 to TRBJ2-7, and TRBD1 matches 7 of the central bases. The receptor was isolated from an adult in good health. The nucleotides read TGTGCCAGTAGTAGACAGGGTTCGGATGAGCAGTACTTC. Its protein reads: CASSRQGSDEQYF.